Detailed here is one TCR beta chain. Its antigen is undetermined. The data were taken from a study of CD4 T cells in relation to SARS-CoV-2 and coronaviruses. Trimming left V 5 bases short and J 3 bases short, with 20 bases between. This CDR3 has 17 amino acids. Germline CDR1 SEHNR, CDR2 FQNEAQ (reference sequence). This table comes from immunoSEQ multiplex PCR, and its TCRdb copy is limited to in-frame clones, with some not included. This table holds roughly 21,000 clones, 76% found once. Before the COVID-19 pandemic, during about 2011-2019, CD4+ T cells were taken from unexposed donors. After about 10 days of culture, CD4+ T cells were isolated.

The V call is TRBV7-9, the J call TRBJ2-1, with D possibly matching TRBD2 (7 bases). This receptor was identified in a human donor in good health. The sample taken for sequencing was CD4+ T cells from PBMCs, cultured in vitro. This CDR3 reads CASSNRRGAYFYNEQFF. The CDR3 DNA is TGTGCCAGCAGCAACCGCCGGGGGGCTTACTTCTACAATGAGCAGTTCTTC.